This T cell receptor beta chain was retrieved from a study of cytomegalovirus exposure and HLA in healthy donors. Study context: Earlier findings included about 120 million unique TCR beta sequences obtained from about 179 million T cells.

As for this clone: The antigen remains undetermined.

This CDR3 region has 14 residues. V lost 6 bases and J 6 bases, leaving 17 bases between the germline ends. Germline loops: CDR1 MNHEY, CDR2 SVGAGI. Nominal health characterized the donors when sampled, though unrecorded immune exposures were likely. Study-wide findings and caveats: A later analysis linked some 17,000 TCR beta sequences to HLA alleles at 0.05 false discovery rate. By a later analysis, the bulk of CMV-associated TCR beta chains appeared HLA-restricted.

A multiplex PCR was run with 60 Vbeta primers and 13 Jbeta primers. Some clones are missing from TCRdb's copy, which holds only in-frame ones; the method was immunoSEQ multiplex PCR. Of about 130,000 clones in the sample, 65% to 80% were seen once. The chain couples TRBV6-5 to TRBJ2-5; D is possibly TRBD2 (6 bases). Source material: PBMCs. This receptor was taken from a middle-aged woman in good health and CMV-seronegative. The CDR3 DNA is TGTGCCAGCAGCACACTCGGGGGAACCCAGACCCAGTACTTC. Translated: CASSTLGGTQTQYF.